The 2 T cell receptor beta chains below all came from one sample that was sequenced in a study of post-analysis software for immune sequencing data. Notes on the study in general: When patients were compared with controls, a handful of TRBV segments were more frequent, TRBV5-6, TRBV5-1 and TRBV20-1 among them.

No antigen has been identified for these receptors. Unique molecular identifiers were carried by the TCR beta cDNA libraries. From the PCR reads, TCRdb called clonotypes with MiXCR, one entry per CDR3 protein. This table has a few hundred thousand distinct CDR3 sequences, 30% to 40% appearing once. The sequencing sample was made of blood. These receptors were collected from a girl under 18 with multiple sclerosis.

The chain employs TRBV7-8 and TRBJ2-1; 8 nucleotides match TRBD2. V trimming: 11 bases; J trimming: 4 bases; junction bases outside the gene matches: 13. CDR3 length equals 15 residues. The germline V gene encodes CDR1 SGHVS and CDR2 FQNEAQ. CDR3 nucleotides: TGTGCCGTACTTAAGCCGGGACTAGGGTACAATGAGCAGTTCTTC. As protein: CAVLKPGLGYNEQFF.

The V gene is TRBV7-2, the J gene TRBJ2-1, with D tentatively TRBD2 (7 bases). The V end lost 2 bases, the J end lost 5 bases, and 13 bases lay between the germline ends. In germline, CDR1 is SGHTA, CDR2 FQGNSA. The CDR3 covers 15 residues. Here the CDR3 reads CASSLMGGANNEQFF. The CDR3 DNA follows: TGTGCCAGCAGCTTAATGGGGGGGGCGAACAATGAGCAGTTCTTC.